This TCR beta chain was documented in a study of blood T cells in healthy people across ages. From germline, CDR1 is DFQATT and CDR2 SNEGSKA (reference sequence). The CDR3 totals 15 residues. Germline trimming cut 5 bases from V and 7 bases from J; bases unmatched to any gene: 13. Using a J-beta primer mix together with a sample-barcoded 5' primer, a second PCR was run for roughly 7 to 12 cycles. TCRdb independently ran MiXCR on the 5' RACE reads; one entry per CDR3 protein. The repertoire holds 1 million or so distinct CDR3 sequences, around 25% seen once, with around 0.75% in the top ten. Each sample had at least 6 million PBMCs isolated. These records were also assigned to another study, of T cells of mothers and their children. That study adds: Donation involved a few healthy Caucasian mothers and the six children that they had. When mothers and children were related, their normalized repertoire overlap, which was always slightly higher, did not differ significantly from that of unrelated pairs.

J is TRBJ2-4 and V is TRBV20-1; TRBD1 aligns across 8 bases. The receptor was isolated from a girl aged 2-15 years in good health. Specimen: blood. The CDR3 sequence is CSAFSLRTGTNIQYF. CDR3 sequence (DNA): TGCAGTGCTTTTTCGCTCAGGACAGGGACGAACATTCAGTACTTC.